This TCR beta chain was documented in a study of early T cells in non-severe SARS-CoV-2 infection. Background on the study: Sequencing input comprised bulk RNA from unsorted whole blood; chain pairing was not available.

Unique molecular identifiers were added to individual cDNA molecules. Each CDR3 protein is one row after TCRdb ran MiXCR on the 5' RACE reads. The repertoire consists of more than 30,000 distinct CDR3 sequences, with roughly 5.9% occurring once and the leading ten covering roughly 25%. Broader study findings: Anti-spike CD8 responses were favored in VDJdb matching, and private and CD4 specificities were missed.

There are many counts of this clonotype. Its antigen remains unknown. The CDR3 has 14 amino acids. CDR1 and CDR2 from the germline V gene are MDHEN and SYDVKM. The ends lost 2 bases at V and 8 bases at J; junction bases unmatched: 5. This sequence originates from an adult who was a healthcare worker with PCR-confirmed SARS-CoV-2 infection or an uninfected control (not recorded which). The sequenced sample consisted of whole blood. This sequence joins TRBV28 and TRBJ2-1; 8 bases fit TRBD2. The CDR3 region is CASSLSGGRDEQFF. The CDR3 DNA reads as TGTGCCAGCAGTTTAAGCGGGGGTAGGGATGAGCAGTTCTTC.